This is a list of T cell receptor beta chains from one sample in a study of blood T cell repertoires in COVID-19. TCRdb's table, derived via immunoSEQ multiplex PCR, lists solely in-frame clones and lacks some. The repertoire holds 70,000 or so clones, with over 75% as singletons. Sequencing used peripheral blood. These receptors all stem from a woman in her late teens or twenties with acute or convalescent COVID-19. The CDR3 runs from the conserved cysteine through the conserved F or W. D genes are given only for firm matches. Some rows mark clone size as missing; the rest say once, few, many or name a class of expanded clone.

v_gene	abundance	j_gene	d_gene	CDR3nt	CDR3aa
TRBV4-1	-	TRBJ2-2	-	TGCGCCACTAGGCACAGGGAGAACACCGGGGAGCTGTTTTTT	CATRHRENTGELFF
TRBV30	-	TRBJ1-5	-	TGTGCCTGGAGTGCGGGGTCCAATCAGCCCCAGCATTTT	CAWSAGSNQPQHF
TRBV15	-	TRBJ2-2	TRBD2	TGTGCCACCAGCAGAGCCGGACTAGCGGGGGGCCTTACCGGGGAGCTGTTTTTT	CATSRAGLAGGLTGELFF
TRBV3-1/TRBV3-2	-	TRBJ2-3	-	TGTGCCAGCAGCCAAGTCTACCGGGATACGCAGTATTTT	CASSQVYRDTQYF
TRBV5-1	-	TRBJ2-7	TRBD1	TGCGCCAGCAGCACGGGTCGACAGGGGAGACGGGAGCAGTACTTC	CASSTGRQGRREQYF
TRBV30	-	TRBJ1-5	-	TGTGCCTGGAGTGCCGGGCCAGGGCAGCCCCAGCATTTT	CAWSAGPGQPQHF
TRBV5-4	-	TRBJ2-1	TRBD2	TGTGCCAGCAGCTTGGTTGGCGGGGGCTACAATGAGCAGTTCTTC	CASSLVGGGYNEQFF
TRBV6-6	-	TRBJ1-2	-	TGTGCCAGCAGTTACCCGGGGGGGTATGGCTACACCTTC	CASSYPGGYGYTF
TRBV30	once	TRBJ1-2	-	TGTGCCTGGGGGCGGGGAAACTATGGCTACACCTTC	CAWGRGNYGYTF
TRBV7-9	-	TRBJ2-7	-	TGTGCCAGCAGCTTAGGACAGACCAACTACGAGCAGTACTTC	CASSLGQTNYEQYF
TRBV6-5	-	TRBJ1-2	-	TGTGCCAGCAGTTACGAATCCGGGAGTGGCTACACCTTC	CASSYESGSGYTF
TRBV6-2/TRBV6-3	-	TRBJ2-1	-	TGTGCCAGCAGTAACCGACAGGTTAAGTTCTTC	CASSNRQVKFF
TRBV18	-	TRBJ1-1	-	TGTGCCAGCTCACCGCCGCGACACCAATTACAGAACACTGAAGCTTTCTTT	CASSPPRHQLQNTEAFF
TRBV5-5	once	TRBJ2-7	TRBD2	TGTGCCAGCAGCTGGGGGACTAGCTGGGGCAGCTCCTACGAGCAGTACTTC	CASSWGTSWGSSYEQYF
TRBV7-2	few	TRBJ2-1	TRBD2	TGTGCCAGCAGCTTAGCATCCTGGGAGGGCCCTGGTGAGCAGTTCTTC	CASSLASWEGPGEQFF
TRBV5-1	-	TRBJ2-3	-	TGCGCCAGCAGCTTCCAGACACCAAACACAGATACGCAGTATTTT	CASSFQTPNTDTQYF
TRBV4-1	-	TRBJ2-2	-	TGCGCCAGCAGCCTACCCGAATTGGGGGGTGGGGCGAGGGACGGGGAGCTGTTTTTT	CASSLPELGGGARDGELFF
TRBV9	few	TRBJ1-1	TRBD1	TGTGCCAGCAGCGTAGGACAGGGAGAGACTGAAGCTTTCTTT	CASSVGQGETEAFF
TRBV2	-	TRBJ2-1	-	TGTGCCAGCAACCCGGACAGCAATGAGCAGTTCTTC	CASNPDSNEQFF
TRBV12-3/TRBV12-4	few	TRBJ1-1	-	TGTGCCAGCAGTCTACAGGGAGTCACTGAAGCTTTCTTT	CASSLQGVTEAFF
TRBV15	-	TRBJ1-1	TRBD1	TGTGCCACCAGCAGAGATCGAGGACAGGTCACTGAAGCTTTCTTT	CATSRDRGQVTEAFF
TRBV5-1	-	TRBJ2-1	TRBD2	TGCGCCAGCAGCCCCACTAGTGGTAGCGGGGACCTCAGCTCCTACAATGAGCAGTTCTTC	CASSPTSGSGDLSSYNEQFF
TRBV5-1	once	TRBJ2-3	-	TGCGCCAGCAGCAATACGGAGGGCCCCACAGATACGCAGTATTTT	CASSNTEGPTDTQYF
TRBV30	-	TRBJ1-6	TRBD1	TGTGCCTGGAGACTAAGTTTCCGGGACAGGAGTAATTCACCCCTCCACTTT	CAWRLSFRDRSNSPLHF
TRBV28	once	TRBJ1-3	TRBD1	TGTGCCAGCAGTTTTGTCAGGGGGCCTGGAAACATCATATATTTT	CASSFVRGPGNIIYF
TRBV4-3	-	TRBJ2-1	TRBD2	TGCGCCAGCAGCCAAGGGACTAGCGGGATCAATGAGCAGTTCTTC	CASSQGTSGINEQFF
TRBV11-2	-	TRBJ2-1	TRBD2	TGTGCCAGCAGCTTGACCGGCGGGAGAACCTACAATGAGCAGTTCTTC	CASSLTGGRTYNEQFF
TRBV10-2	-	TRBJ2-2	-	TGCGCCAGCAGAGTGGGGCAGAACACCGGGGAGCTGTTTTTT	CASRVGQNTGELFF
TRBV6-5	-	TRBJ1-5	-	TGTGCCAGCACCCTGGGGCGGGGGAACAATCAGCCCCAGCATTTT	CASTLGRGNNQPQHF
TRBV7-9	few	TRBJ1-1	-	TGTGCCAGCAGCTTGGAGACCACTGAAGCTTTCTTT	CASSLETTEAFF
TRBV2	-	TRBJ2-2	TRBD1	TGTGCCAGCAGTCGGGACAGGGGCCACACCGGGGAGCTGTTTTTT	CASSRDRGHTGELFF
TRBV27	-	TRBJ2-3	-	TGTGCCACCTGGACTAACACAGATACGCAGTATTTT	CATWTNTDTQYF
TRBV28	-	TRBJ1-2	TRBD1	TGTGCCAGCAGTTCCCCGGGACAGGGGGCGGATGGCTACACCTTC	CASSSPGQGADGYTF
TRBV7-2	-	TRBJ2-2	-	TGTGCCAGCAGCTTGCGCGTGACCGGGGAGCTGTTTTTT	CASSLRVTGELFF
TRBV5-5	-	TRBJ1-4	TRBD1	TGTGCCAGCAGCTTGACAGGGGGCGCGGGTGAAAAACTGTTTTTT	CASSLTGGAGEKLFF
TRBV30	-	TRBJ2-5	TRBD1	TGTGCCTGGAGAGACAGGGGTAGAGAGACCCAGTACTTC	CAWRDRGRETQYF